What follows describes a single TCR beta chain. The data were obtained in a study of blood T cell repertoires in COVID-19. Participants were aged about 18 to 95 years, lived in 24 US areas, and enrolled virtually. Participant-reported clinical history was the basis for cohort assignment. Resolution of symptoms, clearance, or two negative PCRs was present in recovered Cohort 3 donors. The junction had 13 bases not matched to a gene; V was cut back by 0 bases and J by 9 bases. The CDR3 length is 17 residues. The germline V gene has CDR1 LNHDA and CDR2 SQIVND (reference sequence). Original data processing: Counts of nucleated cells, estimated from reference gene primer amplification, were obtained. Measured with immunoSEQ multiplex PCR; TCRdb has only the in-frame clones, and not every one. The DNA gave D and trimming, while V, J and clone size come from that table. The data hold fewer than 250,000 clones, with around 85% observed a single time.

Source material: PBMCs or T cells enriched from blood (not recorded which). This sequence originates from a woman in her twenties or thirties who had recovered from COVID-19. The chain recombines TRBV19 with TRBJ1-5; the match to TRBD1 covers 8 bases. The CDR3 nucleotides read TGTGCCAGTAGTATAGATCCGAGACAGGGGAGAATCTCGCCCCAGCATTTT. Amino acid sequence: CASSIDPRQGRISPQHF.